This passage covers 27 T cell receptor beta chains from one sample sequenced in a study of Graves' ophthalmopathy and Graves' hyperthyroidism. RNA transcripts were the source from which TCR beta CDR3 regions were amplified. HTBI-primed first-round RT-PCR preceded second-round multiplex PCR. TCRdb re-analysed the multiplex PCR reads in MiXCR, keeping a single row per CDR3 protein. This table holds hundreds of thousands of distinct CDR3 sequences, about 24% found once. The sample was peripheral blood. The origin of the receptors is a woman younger than 30 with stable Graves' hyperthyroidism. Some clones in this sample may be carry-over from other donors' samples.

This clonotype came up many times. This CDR3 reads CASSHRWGTGELFF. In DNA form, the CDR3 reads TGTGCCAGCAGCCACCGTTGGGGCACCGGGGAGCTGTTTTTT. V usage is TRBV6-1 and J usage is TRBJ2-2; the D is unclear. V shed 6 bases and J shed 4 bases, with 12 bases lying between them. The germline V gene has CDR1 MNHNS and CDR2 SASEGT. The CDR3 runs to 14 residues.

This clonotype has at least ten counts. The chain recombines TRBV10-3 with TRBJ2-5, with 13 bases fitting TRBD2. Germline loops: CDR1 ENHRY, CDR2 SYGVKD. The CDR3 length is 14 residues. J was trimmed by 5 bases and V by 8 bases; bases with no gene match: 5. The DNA for the CDR3 is TGTGCCATCGGAGGACTAGCGGGAGTGGAGACCCAGTACTTC. As protein: CAIGGLAGVETQYF.

This clonotype was detected ten times or more. The CDR3 DNA follows: TGCGCCAGCAGCCAAGATTACCCGGGGCCTTCCTACGAGCAGTACTTC. It codes for CASSQDYPGPSYEQYF. The chain uses TRBV4-1 and TRBJ2-7, with D possibly being TRBD1 or TRBD2 (5 bases each). The CDR3 is made up of 16 amino acids. V gave up 0 bases and J gave up 1 base, with 13 bases separating them. Germline CDR1 MGHRA, CDR2 YSYEKL.

This clonotype was counted ten times or more. The gene calls are TRBV6-1 and TRBJ1-6; D is ambiguous. Germline assignment: CDR1 MNHNS and CDR2 SASEGT. The CDR3 spans 15 residues. V lost 3 bases and J 4 bases, leaving 10 bases between the germline ends. CDR3 sequence reads: CASSDYSLYNSPLHF. The CDR3 DNA follows: TGTGCCAGCAGTGATTACAGCCTGTATAATTCACCCCTCCACTTT.

This clonotype was recorded only once. V gene TRBV28 combines with J gene TRBJ1-5; D unclear. CDR1 is MDHEN and CDR2 is SYDVKM in the germline V gene. This CDR3 is built from 17 residues. Deletions cut 6 bases from V and 3 bases from J, with 21 bases between. The chain's CDR3 is CASSTSGPRSFNQPQHF. The DNA for the CDR3 is TGTGCCAGCAGCACCTCAGGCCCCCGTTCTTTCAATCAGCCCCAGCATTTT.

Points on this clonotype: A read error is possible here, since a much larger clone lies one base away. V usage is TRBV25-1 and J usage is TRBJ2-7; D not certain. Germline CDR1 is MGHDK and CDR2 is SYGVNS. Trimming stripped 4 bases from V and 5 bases from J, with 15 bases between. This CDR3 spans 14 amino acids. The CDR3 DNA reads TGTGCCAGCAGTGTAGGGCTCAAGGGCGACGAGCAGTACTTC. This codes for CASSVGLKGDEQYF.

This clonotype was found many times. The chain links TRBV12-5 to TRBJ1-2; D is possibly TRBD1 (6 bases). Trimming shortened V by 10 bases and J by 4 bases, and 16 bases separated the two germline ends. The CDR3 runs 13 residues. Germline CDR1 and CDR2: LGHNT and FRNRAP. The CDR3 is CATSTGGSYGYTF. CDR3 coding DNA: TGTGCTACCTCCACCGGGGGCTCCTATGGCTACACCTTC.

This clonotype showed up many times. The V and J genes are TRBV12-3 or TRBV12-4 and TRBJ2-4; D gene uncertain. The CDR3 sequence is 15 residues long. V was cut by 5 bases and J by 0 bases, with 11 bases left in between. As DNA, the CDR3 is TGTGCCAGCAGTCCCAGCCGAATAGCCAAAAACATTCAGTACTTC. The encoded protein is CASSPSRIAKNIQYF.

The rearrangement uses TRBV7-9 and TRBJ1-1; no firm D call. V lost 10 bases to trimming and J lost 4 bases, with 10 bases between them. This CDR3 is 11 amino acids long. Germline CDR1 SEHNR, CDR2 FQNEAQ (reference sequence). The CDR3: CAIYSVTEAFF. CDR3 sequence (DNA): TGTGCCATTTATTCGGTCACTGAAGCTTTCTTT.

The gene calls are TRBV12-3 or TRBV12-4 and TRBJ2-7; D remains unclear. CDR3 length: 11 residues. The V end lost 3 bases, the J end lost 6 bases, and 6 bases lay between the germline ends. The CDR3 protein is CASSFGAEQYF. The CDR3, as DNA: TGTGCCAGCAGTTTTGGAGCCGAGCAGTACTTC.

This clonotype has at least ten counts. The J gene is TRBJ1-2, the V gene TRBV11-2, with D hard to call. The length of the CDR3 is 16 residues. The V gene lost 0 bases and the J gene lost 4 bases, with 15 bases spanning the gap. Germline assignment: CDR1 SGHAT and CDR2 FQNNGV. The CDR3 loop is CASSLEVTTSPYGYTF. The CDR3 DNA reads as TGTGCCAGCAGCTTAGAAGTGACGACGTCGCCCTATGGCTACACCTTC.

This clonotype was seen just once. The genes are TRBV10-3 and TRBJ1-2; perhaps TRBD1 as D (6 bases). V was clipped by 7 bases and J by 8 bases, with 17 bases between them. Germline V gene data show CDR1 as ENHRY and CDR2 as SYGVKD. CDR3 length equals 13 residues. CDR3 bases: TGTGCCATCACGAGGTCAGGGGACGACGGCTACACCTTC. Translating gives CAITRSGDDGYTF.

The rearrangement links TRBV7-8 to TRBJ2-5; D unclear. The CDR3 consists of 17 residues. Trimming took 0 bases from V and 5 from J, leaving 19 bases between them. The germline V gene has CDR1 SGHVS and CDR2 FQNEAQ. The CDR3: CASSLAPSVLSRETQYF. CDR3 in DNA: TGTGCCAGCAGCTTAGCCCCTTCTGTACTCTCTAGGGAGACCCAGTACTTC.

This clonotype was seen at least ten times. The gene calls are TRBV7-2 and TRBJ2-7; TRBD2 matches 12 bases. CDR1 is SGHTA, CDR2 FQGNSA, per germline. The V segment lost 4 bases and the J segment 3 bases; nucleotides outside the gene matches: 1. The CDR3 spans 14 residues. In DNA, the CDR3 is TGTGCCAGCAGCTGGACTAGCGGGGACTACGAGCAGTACTTC. It translates to CASSWTSGDYEQYF.

This sequence joins TRBV6-5 and TRBJ1-2, with D unresolved. The ends were cut back, 4 bases at V and 7 bases at J, with 13 bases in the middle. Germline-derived CDR1 and CDR2 are MNHEY and SVGAGI. The CDR3 loop spans 13 amino acids. CDR3 protein: CASSSHPEGGYTF. Here the CDR3 DNA reads TGTGCCAGCAGTTCCCACCCGGAGGGTGGCTACACCTTC.

This clonotype was counted at least ten times. The V and J genes are TRBV6-1 and TRBJ1-2, with 8 bases matching TRBD1. The CDR3 is 15 amino acids. Germline V gene sequence: CDR1 MNHNS, CDR2 SASEGT. V shed 8 bases and J 8 bases; nucleotides not matched to a gene: 16. In nucleotides, the CDR3 is TGTGCCAGCCTCGCAGTTTCCCCGACAGGGGAGGGCTACACCTTC. Translation gives CASLAVSPTGEGYTF.

Notes on this clonotype: A much larger clone lies a single base off, so this may be a read error. The chain has TRBV5-1 and TRBJ2-2, with D uncertain. The germline CDR1 and CDR2 sequences are SGHRS and YFSETQ. Trimming shortened V by 3 bases and J by 2 bases, and 8 bases separated the two germline ends. The CDR3 has 14 amino acids. CDR3 in amino acids: CASSCRSNTGELFF. In DNA, the CDR3 is TGCGCCAGCAGCTGCAGGAGTAACACCGGGGAGCTGTTTTTT.

This clonotype was detected many times. V is TRBV6-1 and J is TRBJ2-7, with 7 nucleotides matching TRBD2. In germline, CDR1 is MNHNS, CDR2 SASEGT. Trimming removed 5 bases from V and 4 bases from J; junction bases left unmatched: 8. The CDR3 is 14 residues long. CDR3 bases: TGTGCCAGCAGTCTTTTGCGGGGGTATTACGAGCAGTACTTC. It yields the protein CASSLLRGYYEQYF.

This clonotype was observed a few times. The chain couples TRBV4-2 to TRBJ2-5, with 13 bases fitting TRBD2. The CDR3 runs 18 residues. Germline assignment: CDR1 LGHNA and CDR2 YNFKEQ. J was trimmed by 5 bases and V by 2 bases; bases with no gene match: 11. The CDR3 loop reads CASSQNMGLAGPWETQYF. CDR3 nucleotides: TGTGCCAGCAGCCAAAACATGGGACTAGCGGGGCCTTGGGAGACCCAGTACTTC.

This clonotype showed up many times. One end of the junction fails to match germline, which may point to a read error. The chain couples TRBV7-2 to TRBJ2-7, with TRBD2 identical over 9 bases. Germline values: CDR1 SGHTA, CDR2 FQGNSA. This CDR3 has 14 amino acids. CDR3 in DNA: TGTGCCAGCAGCTTCGGACTAGCGCAATACGTGCAGTACTTC. Its protein product is CASSFGLAQYVQYF.

This clonotype was observed at least ten times. The V call is TRBV6-5, the J call TRBJ1-6; no clear D gene. From germline, CDR1 is MNHEY and CDR2 SVGAGI. This CDR3 spans 17 amino acids. V dropped 0 bases and J dropped 1 base, with 10 bases sitting between them. The CDR3 DNA reads TGTGCCAGCAGTTACTCGAGAGGGAGTTCCTATAATTCACCCCTCCACTTT. Its protein product is CASSYSRGSSYNSPLHF.

The V gene is TRBV12-3 or TRBV12-4, the J gene TRBJ1-1, with D possibly TRBD1 on 5 matching bases. The CDR3 has 15 residues. V lost 5 bases and J lost 10, with 23 bases in between. DNA for the CDR3: TGTGCCAGCAGTCCGTTACTTGGGTCCTGGGGGGGAGCTTTCTTT. It translates to CASSPLLGSWGGAFF.

This clonotype showed up many times. The chain couples TRBV11-2 to TRBJ2-2; TRBD2 matches 10 bases. Germline CDR1 and CDR2: SGHAT and FQNNGV. The trim removed 5 bases at V and 5 bases at J, leaving 11 bases unmatched. The CDR3 has 17 amino acids. The CDR3 region is CASSPWLAGGGTGELFF. The CDR3 DNA sequence: TGTGCCAGCAGCCCCTGGTTAGCGGGAGGAGGGACCGGGGAGCTGTTTTTT.

This clonotype was seen more than once but under ten times. V and J are TRBV10-1 and TRBJ2-7; TRBD2 aligns across 10 bases. The V gene's germline CDR1 is WNHNN and CDR2 SYGVQD (reference sequence). This CDR3 has 15 amino acids. V was clipped by 5 bases and J by 2 bases; unmatched bases: 6. The CDR3 sequence is CASSPSGSATYEQYF. The CDR3 coding sequence is TGCGCCAGCAGTCCTAGCGGGAGCGCTACCTACGAGCAGTACTTC.

The chain joins TRBV19 to TRBJ1-2; 7 nucleotides agree with TRBD1. CDR1 LNHDA and CDR2 SQIVND come from the germline V gene (reference sequence). J gave up 6 bases and V 4 bases, and 8 bases lay outside the gene matches. This CDR3 is built from 14 residues. CDR3 loop: CASSTGQEWNGYTF. DNA of the CDR3: TGTGCCAGTAGTACAGGACAGGAGTGGAATGGCTACACCTTC.

Worth noting for this clonotype: This may come from a read error, since a much larger clone is one base off. DNA for the CDR3: TGTGCCAGCATCCCTGTAAGGGGGCTTATCAACGAGCAGTACTTC. It specifies CASIPVRGLINEQYF. This chain connects TRBV13 to TRBJ2-7, with 7 bases fitting TRBD1. Germline CDR1 and CDR2: PRHDT and FYEKMQ (reference sequence). CDR3 size: 15 residues. V was pared by 7 bases and J by 5 bases, with 14 bases of the junction left unmatched.

This clonotype occurred many times. V usage is TRBV28 and J usage is TRBJ1-1, with TRBD1 identical over 8 bases. The V and J ends lost 5 bases and 6 bases, in that order; junction bases with no gene match: 8. There are 14 residues in the CDR3. CDR1 and CDR2 from the germline V gene are MDHEN and SYDVKM. CDR3 nucleotide sequence: TGTGCCAGCAGTAGAGGACAGGGTAAGGCTGAAGCTTTCTTT. This codes for CASSRGQGKAEAFF. Complete variable domain (other parts from reference TRBV28 and TRBJ1-1): DVKVTQSSRYLVKRTGEKVFLECVQDMDHENMFWYRQDPGLGLRLIYFSYDVKMKEKGDIPEGYSVSREKKERFSLILESASTNQTSMYLCASSRGQGKAEAFFGQGTRLTVV.